This T cell receptor (beta chain) stems from a study of control samples from healthy donors and cancer patients. CDR3 length: 17 amino acids. Trimming removed 4 bases from V and 3 bases from J; junction bases left unmatched: 13. Looked up from germline, CDR1 is MGHDK and CDR2 is SYGVNS. Profiling relied on immunoSEQ multiplex PCR, and the TCRdb table lists in-frame clones only, not all of them. The sample lists about 94,000 clones, 90% occurring once. The chain combines TRBV25-1 with TRBJ1-1; 8 positions match TRBD1. The TCR comes from a woman aged 18-29 years in good health. Sequencing was carried out using blood. The CDR3 sequence is CASSGLGQGIRDTEAFF. In nucleotides, the CDR3 is TGTGCCAGCAGTGGGCTAGGACAGGGAATAAGGGACACTGAAGCTTTCTTT.